The rows below give T cell receptor beta chains drawn from one sample of a study of blood T cells in healthy people across ages. A single record per CDR3 protein comes from TCRdb applying MiXCR to the 5' RACE reads. The sample holds some 710,000 distinct CDR3 sequences, 22% seen once. Sequencing input: blood. Receptors were obtained from an older man in good health. Each CDR3 is given with its conserved first and last residue. Fields, in order: clone size, D gene, V gene, J gene, CDR3 DNA, CDR3 protein. The D gene is left open where the match is weak. Part of the rows lack a size; the others show once, few, many or a class for expanded clones.

size: -
D: -
V: TRBV19
J: TRBJ2-3
DNA: TGTGCCAGTAGTTCCCCTCCAACCACAGATACGCAGTATTTT
CDR3: CASSSPPTTDTQYF

size: few
D: TRBD2
V: TRBV28
J: TRBJ2-5
DNA: TGTGCCAGCAGCCGACTAGCGGGGGGGCGGGAGACCCAGTACTTC
CDR3: CASSRLAGGRETQYF

size: -
D: -
V: TRBV20-1
J: TRBJ2-7
DNA: TGCAGTGCTAGTCAGGGTAACTCCTACGAGCAGTACTTC
CDR3: CSASQGNSYEQYF

size: few
D: -
V: TRBV20-1
J: TRBJ2-3
DNA: TGCTCCGGACAGCAGAACACAGATACGCAGTATTTT
CDR3: CSGQQNTDTQYF

size: few
D: -
V: TRBV12-3/TRBV12-4
J: TRBJ1-2
DNA: TGTGCCAGCAGGGTAAGAGGAAAACCTGGCTACACCTTC
CDR3: CASRVRGKPGYTF

size: -
D: -
V: TRBV12-3/TRBV12-4
J: TRBJ2-5
DNA: TGTGCCAGCAGTTTCCGCTCTGTCGATCTTACAAGGACCCAGTACTTC
CDR3: CASSFRSVDLTRTQYF

size: -
D: -
V: TRBV5-6
J: TRBJ2-7
DNA: TGTGCCAGCAGCGGTGGTGGAGGGAGCTACGAGCAGTACTTC
CDR3: CASSGGGGSYEQYF

size: -
D: -
V: TRBV11-2
J: TRBJ2-3
DNA: TGTGCCAGCAGCTCCCCTACACAGACAGATACGCAGTATTTT
CDR3: CASSSPTQTDTQYF

size: few
D: TRBD2
V: TRBV4-3
J: TRBJ2-3
DNA: TGCGCCAGCAGCAAAGCGGGAGGGCCGGGGGATACGCAGTATTTT
CDR3: CASSKAGGPGDTQYF

size: few
D: -
V: TRBV5-1
J: TRBJ1-2
DNA: TGCGCCAGCAGCCTGGACGGGTTTTCCTATGGCTACACCTTC
CDR3: CASSLDGFSYGYTF

size: -
D: -
V: TRBV2
J: TRBJ1-3
DNA: TGTGCCAGCAGTGGGTCACGGTCTGGAAACACCATATATTTT
CDR3: CASSGSRSGNTIYF

size: -
D: -
V: TRBV3-1
J: TRBJ2-5
DNA: TGTGCCAGCAGCCAGGATCCGGCTCTCTACGAACAGTACTTC
CDR3: CASSQDPALYEQYF

size: few
D: TRBD2
V: TRBV12-3/TRBV12-4
J: TRBJ2-3
DNA: TGTGCCAGCCCACCCCTACTAGCGGGAGGCCTCAAGTGGGCCACAGATACGCAGTATTTT
CDR3: CASPPLLAGGLKWATDTQYF

size: few
D: TRBD2
V: TRBV5-1
J: TRBJ2-5
DNA: TGCGCCAGCCGACCTACTAGTAGCGGGGGGCCGCGAGAGACCCAGTACTTC
CDR3: CASRPTSSGGPRETQYF

size: -
D: TRBD1
V: TRBV27
J: TRBJ1-6
DNA: TGTGCCAGCAGGAACAGGGGAAGGCTCGGTAATTCACCCCTCCACTTT
CDR3: CASRNRGRLGNSPLHF

size: -
D: -
V: TRBV20-1
J: TRBJ2-5
DNA: TGCAGTGCTAGAATCAGCGGACAAGAGACCCAGTACTTC
CDR3: CSARISGQETQYF

size: many
D: TRBD2
V: TRBV12-3/TRBV12-4
J: TRBJ2-1
DNA: TGTGCCAGCACGGAGTCTAGCGGGAACAATGAGCAGTTCTTC
CDR3: CASTESSGNNEQFF

size: few
D: TRBD2
V: TRBV20-1
J: TRBJ2-1
DNA: TGCAGTGCTAGCGGGGGGTTCGGTAGCGGTTACAATGAGCAGTTCTTC
CDR3: CSASGGFGSGYNEQFF

size: -
D: -
V: TRBV4-3
J: TRBJ1-2
DNA: TGCGCCAGCAGCCAAGACAGGCTTAACTATGGCTACACCTTC
CDR3: CASSQDRLNYGYTF

size: few
D: TRBD1
V: TRBV29-1
J: TRBJ1-6
DNA: TGCAGCGTTCGGACAGGGAGGAATTCACCCCTCCACTTT
CDR3: CSVRTGRNSPLHF

size: -
D: -
V: TRBV28
J: TRBJ2-2
DNA: TGTGCCAGCAGCCCTGCGGGGCGCTGGGACACCGGGGAGCTGTTTTTT
CDR3: CASSPAGRWDTGELFF

size: few
D: -
V: TRBV20-1
J: TRBJ2-3
DNA: TGCAGTGCCCCCGAAGATTATACGCAGTATTTT
CDR3: CSAPEDYTQYF

size: -
D: -
V: TRBV9
J: TRBJ2-2
DNA: TGTGCCAGCAGCGACGGACGGTCGAACACCGGGGAGCTGTTTTTT
CDR3: CASSDGRSNTGELFF

size: -
D: -
V: TRBV4-1
J: TRBJ1-2
DNA: TGCGCCAGCAGCCAAGAAGGGACTAAGTATGGCTACACCTTC
CDR3: CASSQEGTKYGYTF

size: -
D: -
V: TRBV20-1
J: TRBJ1-5
DNA: TGCAGTGCTAAGGACCCGTATAGCAATCAGCCCCAGCATTTT
CDR3: CSAKDPYSNQPQHF

size: few
D: -
V: TRBV25-1
J: TRBJ2-3
DNA: TGTGCCAGCAGTGAATGGGAGCGGAGCACCACAGATACGCAGTATTTT
CDR3: CASSEWERSTTDTQYF